The clone carrying this T cell receptor (beta chain) appeared many times. Its antigen is as yet unknown. In making diagnoses, clinical symptoms, serum thyroxine and TRAb, thyroid ultrasound and orbital computed tomography were all used. The PBMCs were taken from approximately 9.7 ml of fresh peripheral blood. There were TCR beta CDR3 regions amplified from RNA transcripts. The TCR CDR3 first-round RT-PCR relied on the HTBI primer set. Each CDR3 protein is one row after TCRdb ran MiXCR on the multiplex PCR reads. The sample contains about 600,000 distinct CDR3 sequences, 13% to 15% of which appear only once. The entry originates in a study of T cells in Graves' hyperthyroidism and ophthalmopathy. Turning to the study itself: Before any treatment, at initial diagnosis, peripheral blood was collected.

The germline gives CDR1 SGHVS, CDR2 FQNEAQ. The V segment lost 6 bases and the J segment 0 bases; nucleotides outside the gene matches: 2. This CDR3 contains 14 residues. General study points: Most thyroid-expanded clonotypes above 0.001 were also found in blood.

Sequencing used blood. V and J are TRBV7-8 and TRBJ1-2; 9 nucleotides match TRBD1. The TCR sequence derives from a young woman with Graves' ophthalmopathy. The CDR3 nucleotides are TGTGCCAGCAGGAGACAGGGGGCTAACTATGGCTACACCTTC. Encoded protein: CASRRQGANYGYTF.